This passage covers 21 T cell receptor beta chains from one sample sequenced in a study of shared clonotypes between healthy human individuals. Naive CD8 cells comprised CD45RO-negative, CCR7-positively selected cells, excluding terminally differentiated effector memory CD45RA+ cells. Produced via immunoSEQ multiplex PCR; TCRdb's table is partial and in-frame only. The top ten clones hold more than 1.5% of a sample with roughly 2.1 million clones, more than 85% of them seen once. The sequenced material came from naive CD8+ T cells from PBMCs. The receptors stem from a young man in good health. Some clones in this sample may be carry-over from other donors' samples.

The chain joins TRBV28 to TRBJ2-5; D call uncertain. The tail of the sequence fits TRBJ2-7 better, so the J call may be wrong. This CDR3 is built from 14 residues. The germline CDR1 and CDR2 sequences are MDHEN and SYDVKM. The CDR3, as DNA: TGTGCCAGCACAGAGAGTGTGAGCTCCTACGAGCAGTACTTC. Amino acids: CASTESVSSYEQYF.

The genes are TRBV7-8 and TRBJ2-3, with 9 bases aligning to TRBD2. Germline loops: CDR1 SGHVS, CDR2 FQNEAQ. The CDR3 runs 18 residues. With V trimmed by 0 bases and J by 4 bases, 11 bases remained unmatched. The DNA for the CDR3 is TGTGCCAGCAGCTTAGCGGAAATAGCGGGAGCCCGCCCAGATACGCAGTATTTT. Protein: CASSLAEIAGARPDTQYF.

With regard to this clone: Other DNA sequences in this specimen translate into the identical CDR3. The genes are TRBV5-6 and TRBJ2-3; D gene unclear. This CDR3 contains 12 residues. The V end lost 2 bases, the J end lost 3 bases, and 4 bases lay between the germline ends. Per germline, CDR1 SGHDT and CDR2 YYEEEE. CDR3 DNA sequence: TGTGCCAGCAGCTTCGGGACAGATACGCAGTATTTT. It is translated as CASSFGTDTQYF.

V is TRBV25-1 and J is TRBJ1-3; unclear D gene. CDR3 length equals 14 residues. Germline assignment: CDR1 MGHDK and CDR2 SYGVNS. The V end lost 2 bases, the J end lost 1 base, and 6 bases lay between the germline ends. This CDR3 reads CASSEEGSGNTIYF. For the CDR3, the DNA is TGTGCCAGCAGTGAAGAAGGGTCTGGAAACACCATATATTTT.

The chain employs TRBV7-2 and TRBJ2-7, with 9 positions matching TRBD2. The CDR3 is 18 residues long. V shed 2 bases, J shed 4 bases, and the junction held 15 bases outside the gene matches. Germline CDR1 is SGHTA and CDR2 is FQGNSA. CDR3 DNA: TGTGCCAGCAGCTTAAGGACTACTCTTCTAGCGGGAAAGTACGAGCAGTACTTC. Residues: CASSLRTTLLAGKYEQYF.

In this sample, this clone turned up once. The V gene is TRBV28, the J gene TRBJ2-5, with D possibly called TRBD1 or TRBD2 (6 bases each). The V end was cut by 6 bases, the J end by 5 bases, with 13 bases between. The CDR3 covers 13 residues. From germline, CDR1 is MDHEN and CDR2 SYDVKM. In DNA form, the CDR3 reads TGTGCCAGCAGAGGTCGGGGGCGGGAGACCCAGTACTTC. It encodes CASRGRGRETQYF.

This clone was seen a single time. The chain uses TRBV7-3 and TRBJ2-1, with 7 bases fitting TRBD2. CDR1 and CDR2 from the germline V gene are SGHTA and FQGTGA. The CDR3 has 15 amino acids. The trim removed 0 bases at V and 4 bases at J, leaving 3 bases unmatched. The CDR3 sequence is CASSLTLAVYNEQFF. For the CDR3, the DNA is TGTGCCAGCAGCTTAACCCTAGCGGTTTACAATGAGCAGTTCTTC.

Only one count was recorded for this clone. The chain is built from TRBV6-8 and TRBJ2-4; D unclear. Germline CDR1 reads MNHGY; CDR2 reads SAAAGT. CDR3 size: 15 residues. V gave up 1 base and J gave up 1 base, with 8 bases separating them. The chain's CDR3 is CASSYFKGAKNIQYF. The DNA for the CDR3 is TGTGCCAGCAGTTACTTTAAAGGGGCCAAAAACATTCAGTACTTC.

A remark on this clone: Other DNA sequences in the same sample also yield this CDR3. The rearrangement joins TRBV6-4 to TRBJ1-1, with D perhaps matching TRBD1 (5 bases). The ends were cut back, 2 bases at V and 8 bases at J, with 6 bases in the middle. CDR3 length: 11 amino acids. Germline V gene data show CDR1 as MRHNA and CDR2 as SNTAGT. The DNA of the CDR3 is TGTGCCAGCAGTGACGGGACCGAAGCTTTCTTT. This encodes CASSDGTEAFF.

This clone was observed a few times. This chain links TRBV7-9 with TRBJ2-2, with 15 nucleotides matching TRBD2. The ends lost 5 bases at V and 5 bases at J; junction bases unmatched: 6. Germline CDR1 SEHNR, CDR2 FQNEAQ (reference sequence). The CDR3 is 17 residues long. The CDR3: CASSGGLAGGWTGELFF. For the CDR3, the DNA is TGTGCCAGCAGCGGGGGACTAGCGGGAGGTTGGACCGGGGAGCTGTTTTTT.

V gene TRBV14 combines with J gene TRBJ2-7; 10 nucleotides align to TRBD2. The CDR3 covers 14 residues. Germline loops: CDR1 SGHDN, CDR2 FVKESK. V was clipped by 3 bases and J by 3 bases; unmatched bases: 2. CDR3 sequence (DNA): TGTGCCAGCAGCCATCTAGCGGGGGACTACGAGCAGTACTTC. This gives the protein CASSHLAGDYEQYF.

The chain is built from TRBV28 and TRBJ2-7, with D possibly called TRBD1 or TRBD2 (5 bases each). The length of the CDR3 is 15 residues. Germline lookup yields CDR1 MDHEN and CDR2 SYDVKM. Trimming shortened V by 5 bases and J by 0 bases, and 14 bases separated the two germline ends. The CDR3 DNA is TGTGCCAGCAGTGGGGACCTTTTGAGCTCCTACGAGCAGTACTTC. It encodes CASSGDLLSSYEQYF.

The rearrangement joins TRBV27 to TRBJ2-3; 13 bases align to TRBD2. Germline V gene sequence: CDR1 MNHEY, CDR2 SMNVEV (reference sequence). The CDR3 runs 16 residues. The ends lost 7 bases at V and 5 bases at J; junction bases unmatched: 9. CDR3 nucleotides: TGTGCCAGCAACTCAAGACTAGCGGGAGGTCAAGATACGCAGTATTTT. Translated: CASNSRLAGGQDTQYF.

V and J are TRBV10-3 and TRBJ2-3, with 7 bases aligning to TRBD1. The CDR3 length is 16 residues. Germline-derived CDR1 and CDR2 are ENHRY and SYGVKD. Germline trimming cut 3 bases from V and 2 bases from J; bases unmatched to any gene: 8. The CDR3 DNA is TGTGCCATCAGTGACTTACAAGGGGGCGACACAGATACGCAGTATTTT. This translates into CAISDLQGGDTDTQYF.

This chain links TRBV29-1 with TRBJ1-3, with D perhaps matching TRBD1 (5 bases). Between the trimmed V and J ends, which lost 6 bases and 4 bases, there was a span of 7 bases. The CDR3 spans 11 residues. Germline lookup yields CDR1 SQVTM and CDR2 ANQGSEA. As DNA, the CDR3 is TGCAGCGTAGGGGCCGGAAACACCATATATTTT. Translated, it gives CSVGAGNTIYF.

J is TRBJ1-2 and V is TRBV9; 9 bases are shared with TRBD1. V was clipped by 4 bases and J by 3 bases; unmatched bases: 10. Germline CDR1 and CDR2: SGDLS and YYNGEE. The CDR3 length is 16 residues. Here the CDR3 DNA reads TGTGCCAGCAGCCCGCGGCCCGGACAGGGGCACTATGGCTACACCTTC. Residues: CASSPRPGQGHYGYTF.

The rearrangement links TRBV7-8 to TRBJ2-1; D might be TRBD2 (6 bases). V lost 4 bases, J lost 2 bases, and 15 bases lay in between. Germline CDR1 is SGHVS and CDR2 is FQNEAQ. The CDR3 covers 16 residues. For the CDR3, the DNA is TGTGCCAGCAGCTCCCGGTTTAGCGGCCCCTACAATGAGCAGTTCTTC. Its protein product is CASSSRFSGPYNEQFF.

The V and J genes are TRBV12-2 and TRBJ1-5; the table names TRBD1, a call not compared with the DNA. TRBV12-2 is a documented pseudogene. The CDR3 sequence is 20 residues long. The CDR3 spells CASRLFSLMGPPSINQPQHF. The DNA of the CDR3 is TGTGCAAGTCGCTTATTTTCTCTGATGGGCCCTCCTTCAATCAATCAGCCCCAGCATTTT.

This clone has just one count. The chain uses TRBV19 and TRBJ1-1; no definite D call. This CDR3 comprises 11 residues. The V and J ends lost 7 bases and 6 bases respectively, with 9 bases between them. The germline V gene encodes CDR1 LNHDA and CDR2 SQIVND (reference sequence). CDR3 nucleotides: TGTGCCAGTACCCGGGGTCCTGAAGCTTTCTTT. Its translation is CASTRGPEAFF.

The CDR3 reads CASSFYGRRSGTEAFF. The DNA of the CDR3 is TGTGCCAGCAGTTTTTATGGGAGGAGATCAGGCACTGAAGCTTTCTTT. This sequence joins TRBV28 and TRBJ1-1; no definite D call. This CDR3 has 16 amino acids. The V end was cut by 3 bases, the J end by 4 bases, with 18 bases between. Germline V gene data show CDR1 as MDHEN and CDR2 as SYDVKM.

The CDR3 nucleotides are TGTGCCAGCAGCCTCCCAGAAGGCTACGAGCAGTACTTC. Translating gives CASSLPEGYEQYF. The chain carries TRBV7-9 and TRBJ2-7; no definite D call. Between the trimmed V and J ends, which lost 5 bases and 3 bases, there was a span of 11 bases. CDR3 size: 13 residues. Germline V CDR1 and CDR2: SEHNR, FQNEAQ (reference sequence).